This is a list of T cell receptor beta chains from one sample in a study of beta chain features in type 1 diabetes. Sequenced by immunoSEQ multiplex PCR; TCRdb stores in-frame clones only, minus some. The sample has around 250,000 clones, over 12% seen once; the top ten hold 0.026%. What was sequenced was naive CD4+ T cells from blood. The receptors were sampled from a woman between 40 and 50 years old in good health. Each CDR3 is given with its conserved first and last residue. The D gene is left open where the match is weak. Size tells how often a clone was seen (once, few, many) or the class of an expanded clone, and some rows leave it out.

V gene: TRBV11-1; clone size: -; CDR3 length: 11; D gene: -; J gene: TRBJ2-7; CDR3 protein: CASSYQYEQYF; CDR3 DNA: TGTGCCAGCAGCTATCAGTACGAGCAGTACTTC
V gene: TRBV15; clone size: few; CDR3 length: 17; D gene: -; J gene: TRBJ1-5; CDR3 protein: CATNQGRGLRGNQPQHF; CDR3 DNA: TGTGCCACCAACCAGGGGAGGGGACTTAGGGGCAATCAGCCCCAGCATTTT
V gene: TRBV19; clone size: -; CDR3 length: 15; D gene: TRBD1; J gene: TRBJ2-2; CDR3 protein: CASTSDRAVGGELFF; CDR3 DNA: TGTGCCAGTACCTCGGACAGGGCGGTGGGCGGGGAGCTGTTTTTT
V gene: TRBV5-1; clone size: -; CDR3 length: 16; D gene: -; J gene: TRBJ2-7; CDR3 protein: CASSLGPTRGYDEQYF; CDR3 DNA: TGCGCCAGCAGCTTGGGACCGACACGAGGGTACGACGAGCAGTACTTC
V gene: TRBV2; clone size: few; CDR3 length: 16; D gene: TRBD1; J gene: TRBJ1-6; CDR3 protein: CASSGETGAFNSPLHF; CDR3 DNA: TGTGCCAGCAGTGGCGAGACAGGGGCCTTTAATTCACCCCTCCACTTT
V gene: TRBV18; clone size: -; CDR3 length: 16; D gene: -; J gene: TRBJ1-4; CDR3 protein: CASSSPTDSPGGKLFF; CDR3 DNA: TGTGCCAGCTCATCCCCAACGGACAGCCCGGGGGGAAAACTGTTTTTT
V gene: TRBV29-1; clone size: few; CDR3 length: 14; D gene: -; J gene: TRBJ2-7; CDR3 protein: CSVGGVGGSYEQYF; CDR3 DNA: TGCAGCGTTGGAGGGGTGGGGGGATCCTACGAGCAGTACTTC
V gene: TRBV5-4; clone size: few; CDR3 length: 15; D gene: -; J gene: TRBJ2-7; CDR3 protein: CASSPDRQRIYEQYF; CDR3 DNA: TGTGCCAGCAGTCCCGACAGGCAAAGGATCTACGAGCAGTACTTC
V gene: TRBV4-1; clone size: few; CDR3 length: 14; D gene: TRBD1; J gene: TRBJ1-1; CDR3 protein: CASSRQGLGTEAFF; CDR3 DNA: TGCGCCAGCAGCCGACAGGGGCTAGGAACTGAAGCTTTCTTT
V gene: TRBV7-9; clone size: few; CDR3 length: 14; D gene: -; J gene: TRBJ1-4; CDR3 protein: CASSFPGTPEKLFF; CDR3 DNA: TGTGCCAGCAGCTTCCCCGGGACACCAGAAAAACTGTTTTTT
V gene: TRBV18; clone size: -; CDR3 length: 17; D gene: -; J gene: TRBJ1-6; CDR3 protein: CASSPPGVSSYNSPLHF; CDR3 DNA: TGTGCCAGCTCACCACCAGGGGTGAGCTCCTATAATTCACCCCTCCACTTT
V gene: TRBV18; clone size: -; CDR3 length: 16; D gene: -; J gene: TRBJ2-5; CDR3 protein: CASSPSSASPQETQYF; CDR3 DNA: TGTGCCAGCTCACCCTCTAGCGCAAGCCCCCAAGAGACCCAGTACTTC
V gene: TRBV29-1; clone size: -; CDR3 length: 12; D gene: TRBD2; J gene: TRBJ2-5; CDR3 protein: CSVEELAATQYF; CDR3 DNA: TGCAGCGTTGAAGAACTAGCGGCGACCCAGTACTTC
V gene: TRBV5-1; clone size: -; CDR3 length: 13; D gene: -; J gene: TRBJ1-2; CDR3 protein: CASSLTVLYGYTF; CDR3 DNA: TGCGCCAGCAGTTTGACAGTTCTCTATGGCTACACCTTC
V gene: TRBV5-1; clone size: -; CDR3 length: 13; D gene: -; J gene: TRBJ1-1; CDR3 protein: CASSLGGGTEAFF; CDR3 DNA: TGCGCCAGCAGCTTGGGAGGTGGGACTGAAGCTTTCTTT
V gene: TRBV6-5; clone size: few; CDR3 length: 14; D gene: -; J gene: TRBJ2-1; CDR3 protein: CASSKSYSYNEQFF; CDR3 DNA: TGTGCCAGCAGTAAATCCTACTCCTACAATGAGCAGTTCTTC